The sequence of this TCR beta chain was determined in a study of cytotoxic CD8 clonotypes in ibrutinib-treated CLL. About the study: Around 10 relapsed/refractory, about 14 treatment-naive; under 18 IGHV unmutated. Recorded responses included around 24 partial and 2 complete; following median about 70 months, approximately 14 stayed remitted and roughly 12 progressed. Sequencing produced an average of about 250,000 productive templates and tens of thousands of productive rearrangements per sample.

As to this clone: The antigen remains undetermined.

The germline gives CDR1 SGHNT, CDR2 YYREEE (reference sequence). V was trimmed by 2 bases and J by 7 bases, leaving 6 bases between them. The CDR3 covers 12 residues. Findings of the study overall: Clonality climbed at ibrutinib response, then dropped toward baseline at progression.

Using immunoSEQ multiplex PCR, the repertoire was profiled, and TCRdb retains in-frame clones only, with some absent. The table records about 58,000 clones, more than 70% of them present only once. This chain connects TRBV5-4 to TRBJ2-2; unclear D gene. The clonotype comes from a human donor with chronic lymphocytic leukemia. The sample consisted of PBMCs, taken after 12 months of ibrutinib treatment. The chain's CDR3 is CASSLIGGELFF. The CDR3 region has the DNA TGTGCCAGCAGCTTAATTGGCGGGGAGCTGTTTTTT.